This entry is about one T cell receptor (beta chain). Its matching antigen is unknown. TCRdb fed the 5' RACE reads into MiXCR, producing one record per CDR3 protein. This table holds 400,000 to 550,000 distinct CDR3 sequences, 20% to 25% found once. The data were obtained in a study of identical twins. Whole-study findings and limits: Twin pairs' shared out-of-frame alpha sequences were enriched in low generation probability. Within cord blood, abundant beta clonotypes carried fewer insertions, but memory repertoires showed no such trend. The study found that models underestimated out-of-frame TCR alpha sharing in monozygotic twins.

Germline V gene data show CDR1 as SGHRS and CDR2 as YFSETQ. The germline V and J ends were trimmed by 4 bases and 4 bases, with 11 bases remaining between them. The CDR3 spans 14 residues. This sample was also put to use in a study of T cells expressing NK-cell markers.

The TCR comes from a woman between 18 and 29 years old in good health. V usage is TRBV5-1 and J usage is TRBJ2-2; the D gene is possibly TRBD1 (5 bases). Sample: CD4+ T cells sorted from blood. The CDR3 DNA reads TGCGCCAGCAGCCTCACAGGTCGCACCGGGGAGCTGTTTTTT. Its protein product is CASSLTGRTGELFF. Using reference TRBV5-1 and TRBJ2-2 for the parts outside the CDR3, the full variable domain is KAGVTQTPRYLIKTRGQQVTLSCSPISGHRSVSWYQQTPGQGLQFLFEYFSETQRNKGNFPGRFSGRQFSNSRSEMNVSTLELGDSALYLCASSLTGRTGELFFGEGSRLTVL.